Sequencing of this TCR beta chain was carried out in a study of beta chain features in type 1 diabetes. As regards this clone: Its specificity is unknown.

This CDR3 region has 14 residues. Study observations and caveats: Within each of all four CD4+ subsets, Type 1 diabetes patients had TCRB CDR3s that were moderately but significantly shorter. There was a possibility that cDNA sequencing over-represented cells with high TCR expression.

Expressed TCRB transcripts were sequenced, since all the RNA that had been isolated was reverse transcribed. Sequenced by immunoSEQ multiplex PCR; TCRdb stores in-frame clones only, minus some. Of about 150,000 clones listed, 10% are singletons. Averaging about 116 mL, one heparinised blood draw was given by each donor. Sequenced material: central memory CD4+ T cells from blood. The chain joins TRBV21-1 to TRBJ2-1; no check of the table's D call, TRBD1, against the DNA was made. TRBV21-1 is deemed a pseudogene. This TCR derives from a man aged 30-40 years with type 1 diabetes. The CDR3 DNA reads as TGTGCCAGCAGCAAAGTCGAAGGGGGCACTGAGCAGTTCTTC. It yields the protein CASSKVEGGTEQFF.